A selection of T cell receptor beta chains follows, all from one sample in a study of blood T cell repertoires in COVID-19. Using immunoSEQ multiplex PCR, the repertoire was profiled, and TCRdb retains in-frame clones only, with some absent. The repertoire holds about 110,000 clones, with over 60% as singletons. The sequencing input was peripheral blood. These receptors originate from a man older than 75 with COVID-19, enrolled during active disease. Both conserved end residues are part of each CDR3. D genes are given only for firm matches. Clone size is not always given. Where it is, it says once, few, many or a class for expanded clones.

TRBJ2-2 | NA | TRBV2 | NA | CASSAFRNTGELFF | TGTGCCAGCAGTGCCTTTCGGAACACCGGGGAGCTGTTTTTT
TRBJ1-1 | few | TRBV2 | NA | CASGHTTGKNTEAFF | TGTGCCAGCGGTCACACTACAGGGAAAAACACTGAAGCTTTCTTT
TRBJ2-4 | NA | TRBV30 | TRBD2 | CACETSGRAKNIQYF | TGTGCCTGTGAAACTAGCGGAAGAGCCAAAAACATTCAGTACTTC
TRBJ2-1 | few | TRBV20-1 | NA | CSALGDGEQFF | TGCAGTGCCCTAGGAGACGGTGAGCAGTTCTTC
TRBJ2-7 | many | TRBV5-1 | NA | CASSPEKYLISYEQYF | TGCGCCAGCAGCCCCGAGAAGTACCTCATCTCCTACGAGCAGTACTTC
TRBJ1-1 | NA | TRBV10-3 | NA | CALWGGRANTEAFF | TGTGCCCTCTGGGGTGGGAGGGCGAACACTGAAGCTTTCTTT
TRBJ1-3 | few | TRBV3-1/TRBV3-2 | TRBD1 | CASSQGTGRSGNTIYF | TGTGCCAGCAGCCAGGGGACAGGGCGCTCTGGAAACACCATATATTTT
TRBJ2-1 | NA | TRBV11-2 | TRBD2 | CASSPGGDLSNEQFF | TGTGCCAGCAGCCCCGGGGGGGACCTTAGCAATGAGCAGTTCTTC
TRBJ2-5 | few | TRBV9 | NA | CASSVGQGLETQYF | TGTGCCAGCAGCGTAGGGCAGGGACTAGAGACCCAGTACTTC
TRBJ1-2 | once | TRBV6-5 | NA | CASSYSGRVGYTF | TGTGCCAGCAGTTACTCCGGCAGGGTAGGCTACACCTTC
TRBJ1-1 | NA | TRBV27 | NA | CASRGQLYTEAFF | TGTGCCAGCAGGGGACAACTGTACACTGAAGCTTTCTTT
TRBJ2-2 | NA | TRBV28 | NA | CASRRIWGRQAGELFF | TGTGCCAGCAGGCGGATCTGGGGGCGTCAAGCCGGGGAGCTGTTTTTT
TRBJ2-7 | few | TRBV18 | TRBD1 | CASSPQGDEQYF | TGTGCCAGCTCACCCCAGGGGGACGAGCAGTACTTC
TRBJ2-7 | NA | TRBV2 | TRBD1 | CASSDRGQSSYEQYF | TGTGCCAGCAGTGACAGGGGACAGAGCTCCTACGAGCAGTACTTC
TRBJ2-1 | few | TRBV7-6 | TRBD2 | CASSSRLAGVTGEQFF | TGTGCCAGCAGCTCGAGACTAGCGGGAGTTACCGGTGAGCAGTTCTTC
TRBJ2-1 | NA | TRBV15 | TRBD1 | CATSRERTGTRNEQFF | TGTGCCACCAGCAGAGAAAGGACAGGGACACGCAATGAGCAGTTCTTC
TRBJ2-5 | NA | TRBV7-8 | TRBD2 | CASCLAQAGSGGTQYF | TGTGCCAGCTGCTTAGCGCAAGCGGGGTCCGGAGGGACCCAGTACTTC
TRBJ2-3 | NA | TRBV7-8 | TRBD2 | CASSPGGGWPDTQYF | TGTGCCAGCAGCCCGGGGGGAGGATGGCCAGATACGCAGTATTTT
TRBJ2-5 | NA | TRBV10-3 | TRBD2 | CAISERGEGGKETQYF | TGTGCCATCAGTGAGCGGGGGGAAGGCGGTAAAGAGACCCAGTACTTC
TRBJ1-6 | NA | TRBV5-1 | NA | CASSLEAVSSYNSPLHF | TGCGCCAGCAGCTTGGAAGCGGTTAGCTCCTATAATTCACCCCTCCACTTT
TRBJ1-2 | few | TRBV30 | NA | CAWSPGRLYGYTF | TGTGCCTGGAGTCCGGGTCGACTCTATGGCTACACCTTC
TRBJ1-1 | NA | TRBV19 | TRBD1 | CASRETGASWTEAFF | TGTGCCAGTAGAGAGACAGGGGCCTCGTGGACTGAAGCTTTCTTT
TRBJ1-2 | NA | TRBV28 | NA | CASSLVRVTGKYYYGYTF | TGTGCCAGCAGTTTAGTTCGGGTGACAGGTAAGTATTACTATGGCTACACCTTC
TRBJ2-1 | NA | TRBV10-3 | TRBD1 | CAINSAGTGTNNEQFF | TGTGCCATCAACTCCGCCGGGACAGGGACAAACAATGAGCAGTTCTTC
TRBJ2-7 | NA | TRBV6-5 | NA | CASSYNPAEIYEQYF | TGTGCCAGCAGTTACAACCCGGCGGAGATCTACGAGCAGTACTTC
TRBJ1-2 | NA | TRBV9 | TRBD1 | CASSVEAGGKGYTF | TGTGCCAGCAGCGTAGAGGCAGGGGGTAAGGGCTACACCTTC
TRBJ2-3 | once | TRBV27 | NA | CASSLFSTDTQYF | TGTGCCAGCAGTTTATTCTCTACAGATACGCAGTATTTT
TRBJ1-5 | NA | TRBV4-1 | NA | CASSQGSNQPQHF | TGCGCCAGCAGTCAGGGTAGCAATCAGCCCCAGCATTTT
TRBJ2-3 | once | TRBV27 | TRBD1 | CASRRRDRRSDTQYF | TGTGCCAGCAGAAGACGGGACAGGAGATCAGATACGCAGTATTTT
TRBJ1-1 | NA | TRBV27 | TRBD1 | CASVRDRWNTEAFF | TGTGCCAGCGTAAGGGACAGATGGAACACTGAAGCTTTCTTT
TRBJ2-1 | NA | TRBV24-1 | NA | CATSDPDTGEDEQFF | TGTGCCACCAGTGACCCTGATACAGGGGAGGATGAGCAGTTCTTC
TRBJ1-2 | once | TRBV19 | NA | CASSLQGRVYGYTF | TGTGCCAGTAGTCTCCAGGGTCGCGTCTATGGCTACACCTTC
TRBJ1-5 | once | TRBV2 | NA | CASRKFREGNQPQHF | TGTGCCAGCAGGAAATTCCGGGAGGGAAATCAGCCCCAGCATTTT
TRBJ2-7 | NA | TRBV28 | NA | CASTSSGPREQYF | TGTGCCAGCACTAGTAGCGGACCGAGAGAGCAGTACTTC
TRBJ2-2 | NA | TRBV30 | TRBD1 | CAWETGTGKPGELFF | TGTGCCTGGGAAACCGGGACAGGGAAGCCCGGGGAGCTGTTTTTT